This TCR beta chain was documented in a study of blood T cells in healthy people across ages. Of note for this clonotype: Antigen specificity is unknown.

V lost 2 bases and J 9 bases, leaving 11 bases between the germline ends. CDR3 length: 12 amino acids. Germline V CDR1 and CDR2: DFQATT, SNEGSKA (reference sequence). General study points: There was a strong correlation between TCR beta diversity and naive T cell percentage. Unknown donor CMV status possibly confounded expanded clonotype changes.

The authors ran a second PCR of about 6 to 12 cycles using a sample-barcoded 5' primer and a J-beta primer mix. TCRdb ran MiXCR on the 5' RACE reads and lists one entry per CDR3 protein. The table shows about 800,000 distinct CDR3 sequences, with 58% occurring only once. The sequenced material came from blood. This chain links TRBV20-1 with TRBJ2-1; D is possibly TRBD1 or TRBD2 (6 bases each). This TCR was recovered from a man aged 25-45 years in good health. CDR3 sequence reads: CSARPRGGEQFF. In nucleotides, the CDR3 is TGCAGTGCTAGACCCAGGGGAGGTGAGCAGTTCTTC.